These T cell receptor beta chains were read from a single sample in a study of identical twins. A single record per CDR3 protein comes from TCRdb applying MiXCR to the 5' RACE reads. The sample includes about 210,000 distinct CDR3 sequences, around a tenth of them seen just once. The sequencing input was memory (CD45RO+) T cells sorted from blood. The receptor source for this set is a woman under 30 in good health. Both conserved end residues are part of each CDR3. Each record gives: CDR3 length, J gene, D gene, clone size, V gene, CDR3 protein, CDR3 DNA. A D gene is named only where the DNA matches it firmly. Size values are once, few and many counts, or a class for expanded clones, and some rows have none.

13 TRBJ2-1 TRBD2 - TRBV20-1 CSAGLGLAGVRFF TGCAGTGCTGGTCTGGGACTAGCGGGAGTAAGGTTCTTC
16 TRBJ2-2 TRBD2 many TRBV10-3 CAISWTSGGNTGELFF TGTGCCATCAGCTGGACTAGCGGGGGGAACACCGGGGAGCTGTTTTTT
11 TRBJ2-1 TRBD1 - TRBV29-1 CSVDQGDEQFF TGCAGCGTTGACCAGGGGGATGAGCAGTTCTTC
15 TRBJ2-1 TRBD2 - TRBV15 CATSRGLAGDVGQFF TGTGCCACCAGCAGGGGACTAGCGGGAGACGTGGGGCAGTTCTTC
13 TRBJ1-5 - few TRBV18 CASSPDQGQPQHF TGTGCCAGCTCACCCGACCAGGGACAGCCCCAGCATTTT
18 TRBJ2-1 TRBD2 - TRBV11-1 CASSLGGTSGGAYNEQFF TGTGCCAGCAGCTTAGGTGGGACTAGCGGGGGGGCTTACAATGAGCAGTTCTTC
13 TRBJ1-2 - - TRBV27 CASSLSAAYGYTF TGTGCCAGCAGTTTATCCGCGGCCTATGGCTACACCTTC
13 TRBJ2-3 TRBD2 - TRBV7-9 CASSWAGGDTQYF TGTGCCAGCAGTTGGGCGGGAGGGGATACGCAGTATTTT
16 TRBJ2-1 TRBD1 - TRBV28 CASSPIGQEGDNEQFF TGTGCCAGCAGCCCAATCGGACAGGAAGGGGACAATGAGCAGTTCTTC
16 TRBJ2-6 - - TRBV20-1 CSASDRVSSGANVLTF TGCAGTGCTAGCGACAGAGTTAGCTCTGGGGCCAACGTCCTGACTTTC
14 TRBJ1-1 - few TRBV15 CATSMGLGGTEAFF TGTGCCACCAGCATGGGACTGGGGGGCACTGAAGCTTTCTTT
16 TRBJ2-7 - few TRBV7-2 CASSAMRLTLPYEQYF TGTGCCAGCAGCGCCATGCGTCTAACCCTACCGTACGAGCAGTACTTC
14 TRBJ1-2 - many TRBV7-2 CASSLANVNYGYTF TGTGCCAGCAGCTTAGCTAACGTTAACTATGGCTACACCTTC
14 TRBJ2-7 TRBD2 few TRBV20-1 CSARNRSGMYEQYF TGCAGTGCTAGAAATCGGAGCGGGATGTACGAGCAGTACTTC
15 TRBJ2-7 - - TRBV7-2 CASSLVKGEGYEQYF TGTGCCAGCAGCTTAGTAAAAGGGGAAGGTTACGAGCAGTACTTC
14 TRBJ1-2 TRBD1 many TRBV7-9 CASSPGDSLYGYTF TGTGCCAGCAGCCCGGGGGACAGCCTCTATGGCTACACCTTC
15 TRBJ2-5 TRBD1 few TRBV11-2 CASSATGVLGETQYF TGTGCCAGCAGCGCAACAGGGGTTCTCGGAGAGACCCAGTACTTC
16 TRBJ2-4 - - TRBV13 CASSLVAEGTKNIQYF TGTGCCAGCAGCTTAGTAGCTGAGGGGACCAAAAACATTCAGTACTTC
15 TRBJ2-7 TRBD2 - TRBV3-1 CASSQDPSGGREQYF TGTGCCAGCAGCCAAGATCCTAGCGGGGGTCGAGAGCAGTACTTC
16 TRBJ2-7 - few TRBV14 CASSHHPVKRGYEQYF TGTGCCAGCAGCCACCACCCGGTCAAACGAGGATACGAGCAGTACTTC
14 TRBJ1-2 - many TRBV7-8 CASRSSRPGDGYTF TGTGCCAGCAGGTCTTCACGACCCGGCGATGGCTACACCTTC
15 TRBJ2-1 - many TRBV20-1 CSAMGPYSTYNEQFF TGCAGTGCTATGGGTCCTTATTCCACCTACAATGAGCAGTTCTTC
14 TRBJ2-6 TRBD2 - TRBV12-3/TRBV12-4 CASTGGERANVLTF TGTGCCAGCACCGGGGGGGAGCGGGCCAACGTCCTGACTTTC
13 TRBJ1-3 - - TRBV19 CATSTDSGNTIYF TGTGCCACTTCGACGGACTCTGGAAACACCATATATTTT
15 TRBJ2-3 - - TRBV5-6 CASSPGLFSTDTQYF TGTGCCAGCAGCCCCGGGCTGTTCAGCACAGATACGCAGTATTTT
15 TRBJ2-1 TRBD2 - TRBV12-3/TRBV12-4 CASSLGGGVKNEQFF TGTGCCAGCAGTTTAGGCGGGGGGGTAAAGAATGAGCAGTTCTTC
16 TRBJ2-2 - many TRBV5-1 CASSLLGPRVPGELFF TGCGCCAGCAGCCTCCTCGGCCCACGAGTCCCCGGGGAGCTGTTTTTT
14 TRBJ2-5 TRBD2 - TRBV5-1 CASSFGGEGKTQYF TGCGCCAGCAGCTTTGGCGGGGAGGGGAAGACCCAGTACTTC
16 TRBJ2-2 TRBD2 - TRBV7-2 CASSSREGAGGGELFF TGTGCCAGCAGCTCCCGGGAAGGAGCGGGGGGCGGGGAGCTGTTTTTT
16 TRBJ2-1 TRBD2 - TRBV6-1 CASSRKRGGSYNEQFF TGTGCCAGCAGTCGCAAGCGGGGCGGGTCCTACAATGAGCAGTTCTTC
14 TRBJ2-7 TRBD1 few TRBV5-4 CATTSGQGTGEQYF TGTGCCACCACATCGGGACAGGGCACGGGGGAGCAGTACTTC
11 TRBJ1-6 - many TRBV10-2 CASSDPSPLHF TGCGCCAGCAGTGATCCCTCACCCCTCCACTTT
15 TRBJ1-5 TRBD1 few TRBV12-3/TRBV12-4 CASSPGQGDNQPQHF TGTGCCAGCAGCCCCGGACAGGGAGACAATCAGCCCCAGCATTTT
14 TRBJ1-1 TRBD1 few TRBV20-1 CSALITGGGTEAFF TGCAGTGCTCTTATTACAGGGGGTGGCACTGAAGCTTTCTTT
17 TRBJ2-7 TRBD1 - TRBV3-1 CACSRQVPGTGAYEQYF TGTGCCTGCAGCCGGCAAGTTCCTGGGACAGGGGCCTACGAGCAGTACTTC
16 TRBJ2-1 TRBD1 - TRBV6-2/TRBV6-3 CASSKDRVGIYNEQFF TGTGCCAGCAGCAAGGACAGGGTCGGGATCTACAATGAGCAGTTCTTC
14 TRBJ1-2 TRBD1 many TRBV12-3/TRBV12-4 CASSFTGGIYGYTF TGTGCCAGCAGTTTCACAGGGGGAATCTATGGCTACACCTTC
16 TRBJ2-1 - - TRBV5-6 CASSQKPDGASRNQFF TGTGCCAGCAGCCAGAAACCCGACGGAGCCTCACGTAATCAGTTCTTC
12 TRBJ2-3 - once TRBV5-6 CASSSASLMQYF TGTGCCAGCAGCTCCGCGTCCCTGATGCAGTATTTT
16 TRBJ1-1 TRBD1 once TRBV7-9 CASSSRQGAFYTEAFF TGTGCCAGCAGCTCTCGACAGGGTGCTTTTTACACTGAAGCTTTCTTT
15 TRBJ2-7 - - TRBV6-5 CASSSWGSGNYEQYF TGTGCCAGCAGTTCCTGGGGTAGCGGCAATTACGAGCAGTACTTC
12 TRBJ2-1 - - TRBV7-2 CASSFFNNEQFF TGTGCCAGCAGCTTTTTTAACAATGAGCAGTTCTTC
15 TRBJ2-1 TRBD2 - TRBV5-1 CASSYLAGTYNEQFF TGCGCCAGCAGCTATCTAGCGGGAACCTACAATGAGCAGTTCTTC
14 TRBJ1-2 - many TRBV28 CASSSGPSSYGYTF TGTGCCAGCAGTTCCGGACCGTCATCCTATGGCTACACCTTC
15 TRBJ2-1 TRBD2 - TRBV7-3 CASSRGLAGYNEQFF TGTGCCAGCAGCCGCGGACTAGCGGGGTACAATGAGCAGTTCTTC
16 TRBJ2-1 - medium-sized TRBV7-2 CASTLLGTLSYNEQFF TGTGCCAGCACCCTTCTTGGAACTCTCTCCTACAATGAGCAGTTCTTC
17 TRBJ2-1 - many TRBV5-1 CASSLGQGPISYNEQFF TGCGCCAGCAGCTTGGGGCAGGGACCAATCTCCTACAATGAGCAGTTCTTC
15 TRBJ2-7 - - TRBV6-5 CASSYNRGTTYEQYF TGTGCCAGCAGTTACAATAGGGGGACCACCTACGAGCAGTACTTC
15 TRBJ2-1 - - TRBV2 CASTLSGGSYNEQFF TGTGCCAGCACCCTTTCAGGGGGGTCCTACAATGAGCAGTTCTTC
13 TRBJ2-1 TRBD2 few TRBV25-1 CASRPSGYNEQFF TGTGCCAGCAGGCCTAGCGGATACAATGAGCAGTTCTTC
15 TRBJ2-1 TRBD2 - TRBV18 CASSPPSGGLHEQFF TGTGCCAGCTCACCACCTAGCGGGGGGCTGCATGAGCAGTTCTTC
15 TRBJ1-3 - many TRBV4-3 CASSQLLGSGNTIYF TGCGCCAGCAGCCAACTCCTGGGATCTGGAAACACCATATATTTT
15 TRBJ2-7 TRBD2 many TRBV4-3 CASSQRLAESYEQYF TGCGCCAGCAGCCAACGGCTAGCGGAGAGCTACGAGCAGTACTTC
15 TRBJ1-5 - - TRBV19 CASREQGKGNQPQHF TGTGCCAGTAGGGAACAGGGTAAGGGCAATCAGCCCCAGCATTTT
13 TRBJ1-2 - - TRBV6-1 CASSQRSPYGYTF TGTGCCAGCAGTCAGAGAAGCCCCTATGGCTACACCTTC